This T cell receptor beta chain is from a study of PD-1 blockade in classical Hodgkin lymphoma. Method: immunoSEQ multiplex PCR; TCRdb's copy keeps in-frame clones and lacks some. The sample consists of tens of thousands of clones, about 85% of them appearing once. The time point was: cycle 4 day 1 (C4D1), after less than 7 weeks of nivolumab. All the patients suffered relapse after autologous stem cell transplantation, and brentuximab vedotin exposure differed. Relapsed/refractory classical Hodgkin lymphoma patients had complete, partial or progressive responses. Notes on the study in general: Newly diagnosed patients reportedly trailed healthy donors in baseline TCR diversity. It was among complete responders that baseline diversity resembled that of newly diagnosed patients.

The CDR3 totals 12 residues. Germline loops: CDR1 SNHLY, CDR2 FYNNEI. The ends lost 7 bases at V and 3 bases at J; junction bases unmatched: 2. Regarding this clone: The antigen is undetermined.

The material was peripheral blood mononuclear cells (PBMCs), obtained before the fourth cycle of nivolumab. J is TRBJ2-7 and V is TRBV2; 8 bases match TRBD1. This receptor was taken from a human donor with classical Hodgkin lymphoma. The DNA for the CDR3 is TGTGCCAGCACAGGGACAGGCTACGAGCAGTACTTC. Amino acid sequence: CASTGTGYEQYF.